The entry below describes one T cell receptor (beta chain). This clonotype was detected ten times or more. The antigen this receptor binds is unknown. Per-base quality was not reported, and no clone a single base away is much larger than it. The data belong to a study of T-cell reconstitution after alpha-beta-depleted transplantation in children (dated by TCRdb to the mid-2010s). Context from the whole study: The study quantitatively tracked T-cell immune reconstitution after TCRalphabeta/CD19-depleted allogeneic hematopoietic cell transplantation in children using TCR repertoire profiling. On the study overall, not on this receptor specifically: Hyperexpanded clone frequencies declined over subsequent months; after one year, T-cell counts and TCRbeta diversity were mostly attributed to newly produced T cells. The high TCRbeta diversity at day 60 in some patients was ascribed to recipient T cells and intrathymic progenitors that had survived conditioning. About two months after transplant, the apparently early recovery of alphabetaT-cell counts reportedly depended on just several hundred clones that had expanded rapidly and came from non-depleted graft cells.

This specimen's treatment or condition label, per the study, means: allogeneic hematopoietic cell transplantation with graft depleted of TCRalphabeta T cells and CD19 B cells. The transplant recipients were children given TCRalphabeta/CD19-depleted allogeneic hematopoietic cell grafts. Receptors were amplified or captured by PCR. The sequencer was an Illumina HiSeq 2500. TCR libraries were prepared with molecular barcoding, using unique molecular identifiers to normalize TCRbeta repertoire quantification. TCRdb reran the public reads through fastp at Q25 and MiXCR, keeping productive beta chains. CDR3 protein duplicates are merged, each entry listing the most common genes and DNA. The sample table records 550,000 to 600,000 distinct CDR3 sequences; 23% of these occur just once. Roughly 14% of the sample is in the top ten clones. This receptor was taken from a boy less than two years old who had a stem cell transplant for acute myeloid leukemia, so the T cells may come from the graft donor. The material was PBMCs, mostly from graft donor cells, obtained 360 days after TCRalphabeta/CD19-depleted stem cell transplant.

The DNA reads as follows: TGTGCCAGCAGTCGGCCAGGACTCACAGATACGCAGTATTTT. Its coded protein is CASSRPGLTDTQYF. The chain uses TRBV25-1 and TRBJ2-3; TRBD2 is a weak D gene call, 5 bases matching. V and J lose 5 bases and 2 bases, and a span of 11 bases separates them. The CDR3 contains 14 residues, cysteine and phenylalanine counted. Only CDR3 DNA remains: 42 bases, in frame from the first base. The germline V gene gives CDR1 as MGHDK and CDR2 as SYGVNS.